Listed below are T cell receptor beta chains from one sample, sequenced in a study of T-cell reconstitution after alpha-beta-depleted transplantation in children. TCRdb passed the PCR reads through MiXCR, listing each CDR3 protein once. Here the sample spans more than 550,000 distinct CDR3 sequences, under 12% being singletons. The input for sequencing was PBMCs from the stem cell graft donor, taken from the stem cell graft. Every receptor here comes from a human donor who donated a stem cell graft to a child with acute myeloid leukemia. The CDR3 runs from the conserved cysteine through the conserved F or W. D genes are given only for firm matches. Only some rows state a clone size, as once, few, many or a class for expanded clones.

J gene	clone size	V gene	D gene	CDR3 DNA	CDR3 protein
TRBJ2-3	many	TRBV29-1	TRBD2	TGCAGCGTTAGCGGGGGGACCCAGCTCACAGATACGCAGTATTTT	CSVSGGTQLTDTQYF
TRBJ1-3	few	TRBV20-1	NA	TGCAGTGCCACCAGCGGGAGCTCTGGAAACACCATATATTTT	CSATSGSSGNTIYF
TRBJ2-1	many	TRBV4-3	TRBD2	TGCGCCAGCAGCCAAGAGGGACTAGCCGATGAGCAGTTCTTC	CASSQEGLADEQFF
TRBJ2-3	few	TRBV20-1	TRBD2	TGCAGTGCTAGAGATAGCGGGAGGGCCACAGATACGCAGTATTTT	CSARDSGRATDTQYF
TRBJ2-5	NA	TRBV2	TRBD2	TGTGCCAGCAGTGAGGGAGAACTAGCGGGAGGGGTCGGAGAGACCCAGTACTTC	CASSEGELAGGVGETQYF
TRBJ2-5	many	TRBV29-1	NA	TGCCCGGAGCGAGGAGAGACCCAGTACTTC	CPERGETQYF
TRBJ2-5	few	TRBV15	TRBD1	TGTGCCACCACGGCGGGCACCAAACAGGGGCAAGAGACCCAGTACTTC	CATTAGTKQGQETQYF
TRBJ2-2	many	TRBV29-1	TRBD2	TGCAGCGGCGCGGGAGGTTACACCGGGGAGCTGTTTTTT	CSGAGGYTGELFF
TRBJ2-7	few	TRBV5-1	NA	TGCGCCAGCAGCTTTGGGTGGGATTCAGCCTACGAGCAGTACTTC	CASSFGWDSAYEQYF
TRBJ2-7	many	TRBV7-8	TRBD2	TGTGCCAGCAGCAAACTAGCGGGAGGGCCCTACGAGCAGTACTTC	CASSKLAGGPYEQYF
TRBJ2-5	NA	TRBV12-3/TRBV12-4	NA	TGTGCCAGCAGACATAACTTAGAGGAGACCCAGTACTTC	CASRHNLEETQYF
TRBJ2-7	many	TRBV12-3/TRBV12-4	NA	TGTGCCAGCAGTCTAACAGGGTCCGAGCAGTACTTC	CASSLTGSEQYF
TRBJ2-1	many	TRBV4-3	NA	TGCGCCAGCGGCAGGGGGTCGGCGGGAGCCTCCTACAATGAGCAGTTCTTC	CASGRGSAGASYNEQFF
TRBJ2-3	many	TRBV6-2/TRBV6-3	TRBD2	TGTGCCAGCAGTAGCGGGAAAGGGGCAGATACGCAGTATTTT	CASSSGKGADTQYF
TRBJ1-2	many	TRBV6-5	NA	TGTGCCAGCAGTTATGACATCCTCTATGGCTACACCTTC	CASSYDILYGYTF
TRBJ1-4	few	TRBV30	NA	TGTGCCTGGAGTGTACTTGCAACTAATGAAAAACTGTTTTTT	CAWSVLATNEKLFF
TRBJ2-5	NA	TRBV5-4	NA	TGTGCCAGCAGCTTATCCGGGACCGTGGAGACCCAGTACTTC	CASSLSGTVETQYF
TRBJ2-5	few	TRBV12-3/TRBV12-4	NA	TGTGCCAGCAGTTCTGCAGAAGGCGGGACTGAGACCCAGTACTTC	CASSSAEGGTETQYF